This T cell receptor (beta chain) was recovered during a study of identical twins (dated by TCRdb to 2016 to 2017). Broadly, across the study: To test whether fetal clonotypes persist, the study used deep sequencing on TCR alpha and beta repertoires from monozygotic twins, unrelated adults of various ages, and cord blood. To rule out contamination, replicate twin experiments were performed at different times with different library preparation protocols. What the study reported, not specific to this receptor: Zero-insertion analyses could be partly confounded by invariant T cells such as MAIT and iNKT, though diverse VJ usage argued against such confounding for most clonotypes. Compared with coincidental sharing between unrelated individuals, out-of-frame TCR alpha sequences shared between twins had an excess of sequences with low generation probability. In monozygotic twins, recombination models systematically underestimated out-of-frame TCR alpha sharing, but the models matched the sharing seen between unrelated individuals. A weaker excess of twin sharing was found in beta out-of-frame sequences because the signal-to-noise ratio was lowered by fewer shared sequences. Abundant cord blood beta clonotypes had fewer insertions, young adult naive repertoires showed a similar but weaker trend, and memory repertoires showed no such trend. Conclusions relied on cross-sectional statistical analysis, since the same donors could not be followed over many years.

Every donor in the study was a healthy Caucasian. Three pairs of female monozygotic twins, all aged 18 to 29 years, made up the twin cohort. RNA for TCR libraries was isolated from peripheral blood mononuclear cells. The method was 5' RACE. The reads were generated on an Illumina HiSeq 2000. Template switching introduced a universal primer binding site; the final cDNA contained a unique molecular identifier, enabling accurate counting of TCR cDNA molecules. Specific primers in the conserved constant-segment region were used to synthesize first-strand cDNA for TCR alpha and beta chains. To control for contamination, every cDNA library was double barcoded, receiving both a SMART-Mk sample barcode and Illumina barcodes. TruSeq adapter sequences along with Illumina sample barcodes were introduced in two successive PCR steps. TCR alpha and beta cDNA libraries were sequenced on the Illumina HiSeq platform with custom primers. Under the source paper's analysis protocol: MiGEC processed the raw reads to extract unique molecular identifiers, while MiXCR was used to determine the CDR3 positions. Recombination models were inferred per individual with the repgenHMM and IGoR tools using an EM algorithm. Shared clonotypes were analyzed with the tcR package in R, and sharing was normalized by the product of cloneset sizes. To study raw recombination free of thymic and clonal selection effects, out-of-frame nonproductive sequences were analyzed. TCRdb handled the public reads itself, with Q25 trimming in fastp and clone calling in MiXCR, and kept productive beta chains. Duplicate CDR3 protein sequences are folded into a single record with the most common DNA and genes. These V and J calls derive from TCRdb rather than the authors' analysis. The sample table records fewer than 650,000 distinct CDR3 sequences; 9.6% of these occur just once. The ten largest make up 3% of the sample.

The CDR3 has 12 amino acids, counting the end cysteine and phenylalanine. Only the CDR3 DNA is retained, 36 bases long and in frame from the first base. Between the V and J ends, shortened by 4 bases and 13 bases respectively, the junction contains 13 bases. According to the germline V gene, CDR1 reads KGHDR and CDR2 reads SFDVKD. This clonotype was detected a few times. Its antigen is not yet known. No much larger clone is present one base from it, and per-base qualities are unavailable. This same sample was also taken into another study, of yellow fever vaccine responses in identical twins. As that second paper reports: According to the authors, the vaccine-induced T cell response in identical twins seemed to be partly convergent and partly specific to each individual. Focusing on identical twins, the study followed the T cell clones that responded to the vaccine, and did so with precision.

The chain was built from TRBV24-1 and TRBJ2-1; the D segment could be TRBD2, given 6 matching bases. The sequencing sample was made of PBMCs. This clonotype was sampled from a woman aged 18-30 years in good health. CDR3 region: CATSDKLAAQFF. The DNA sequence follows: TGTGCCACCAGTGACAAACTAGCTGCCCAGTTCTTC.